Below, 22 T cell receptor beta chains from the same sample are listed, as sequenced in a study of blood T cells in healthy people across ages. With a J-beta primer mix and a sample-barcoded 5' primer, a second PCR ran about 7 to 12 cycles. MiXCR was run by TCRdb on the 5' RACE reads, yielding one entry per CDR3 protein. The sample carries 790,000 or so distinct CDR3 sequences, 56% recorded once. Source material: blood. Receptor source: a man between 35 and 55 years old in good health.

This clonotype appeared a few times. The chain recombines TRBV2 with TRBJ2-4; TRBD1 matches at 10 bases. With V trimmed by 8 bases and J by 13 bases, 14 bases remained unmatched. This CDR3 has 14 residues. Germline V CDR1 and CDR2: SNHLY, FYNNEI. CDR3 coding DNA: TGTGCCAGCGGGTGGACAGGGGGTTTAGAGGAGCAGTACTTC. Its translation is CASGWTGGLEEQYF.

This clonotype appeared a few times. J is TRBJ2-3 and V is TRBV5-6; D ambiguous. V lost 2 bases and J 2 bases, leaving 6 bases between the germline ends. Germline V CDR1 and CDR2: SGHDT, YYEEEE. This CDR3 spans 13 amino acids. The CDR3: CASSFSTTDTQYF. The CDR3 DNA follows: TGTGCCAGCAGCTTCTCCACCACAGATACGCAGTATTTT.

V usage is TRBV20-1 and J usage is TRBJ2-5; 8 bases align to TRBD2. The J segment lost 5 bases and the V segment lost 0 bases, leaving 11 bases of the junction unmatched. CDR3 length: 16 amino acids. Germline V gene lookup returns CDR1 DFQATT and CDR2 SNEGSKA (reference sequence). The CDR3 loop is CSARDFRAGGGETQYF. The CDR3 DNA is TGCAGTGCTAGAGATTTCCGCGCGGGGGGTGGGGAGACCCAGTACTTC.

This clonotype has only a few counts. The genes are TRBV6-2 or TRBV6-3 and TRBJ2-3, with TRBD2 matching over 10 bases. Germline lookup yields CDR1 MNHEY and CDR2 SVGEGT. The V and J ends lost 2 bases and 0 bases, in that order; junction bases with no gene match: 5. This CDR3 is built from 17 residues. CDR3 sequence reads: CASSYLRTSGSTDTQYF. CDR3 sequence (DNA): TGTGCCAGCAGTTACCTAAGGACTAGCGGAAGCACAGATACGCAGTATTTT.

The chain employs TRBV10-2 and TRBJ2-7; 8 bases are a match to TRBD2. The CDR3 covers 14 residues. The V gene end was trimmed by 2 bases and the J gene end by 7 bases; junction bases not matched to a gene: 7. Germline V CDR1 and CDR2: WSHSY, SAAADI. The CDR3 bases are TGCGCCAGCAGTGAGCAGCGGGGGTACAATGAGCAGTACTTC. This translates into CASSEQRGYNEQYF.

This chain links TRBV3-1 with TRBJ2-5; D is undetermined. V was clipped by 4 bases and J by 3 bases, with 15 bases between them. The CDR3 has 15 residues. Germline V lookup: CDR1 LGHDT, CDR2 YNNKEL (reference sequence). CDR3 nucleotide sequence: TGTGCCAGCAGCCCCCCTATGGGCGGCGAAGAGACCCAGTACTTC. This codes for CASSPPMGGEETQYF.

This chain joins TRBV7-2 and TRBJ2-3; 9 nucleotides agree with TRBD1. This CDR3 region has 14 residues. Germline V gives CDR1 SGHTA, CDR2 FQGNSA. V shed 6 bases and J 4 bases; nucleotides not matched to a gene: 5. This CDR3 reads CASRIQGAPDTQYF. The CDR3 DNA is TGTGCCAGCAGGATACAGGGGGCACCAGATACGCAGTATTTT.

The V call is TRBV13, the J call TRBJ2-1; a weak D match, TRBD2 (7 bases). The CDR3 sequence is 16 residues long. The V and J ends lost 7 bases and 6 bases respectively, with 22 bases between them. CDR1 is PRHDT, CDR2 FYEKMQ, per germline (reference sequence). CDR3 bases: TGTGCCAGCAAACCTCGTGGGGGGGCGCGGGTCAATGAGCAGTTCTTC. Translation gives CASKPRGGARVNEQFF.

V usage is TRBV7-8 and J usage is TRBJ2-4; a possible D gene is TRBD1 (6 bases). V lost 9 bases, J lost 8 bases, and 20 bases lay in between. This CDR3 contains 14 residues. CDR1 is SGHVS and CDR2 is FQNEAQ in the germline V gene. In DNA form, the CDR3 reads TGTGCCAGTTCGGGACAAGTCAACATGGACATTCAGTACTTC. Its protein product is CASSGQVNMDIQYF. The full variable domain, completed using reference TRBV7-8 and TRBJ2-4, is GAGVSQSPRYKVAKRGQDVALRCDPISGHVSLFWYQQALGQGPEFLTYFQNEAQLDKSGLPSDRFFAERPEGSVSTLKIQRTQQEDSAVYLCASSGQVNMDIQYFGAGTRLSVL.

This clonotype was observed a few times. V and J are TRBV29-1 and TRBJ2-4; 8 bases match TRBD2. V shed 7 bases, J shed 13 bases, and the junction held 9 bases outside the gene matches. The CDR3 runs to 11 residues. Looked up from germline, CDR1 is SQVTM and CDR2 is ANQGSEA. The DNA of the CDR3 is TGCAGCGCCGAGGACGGGGGGGAGCAGTACTTC. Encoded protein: CSAEDGGEQYF.

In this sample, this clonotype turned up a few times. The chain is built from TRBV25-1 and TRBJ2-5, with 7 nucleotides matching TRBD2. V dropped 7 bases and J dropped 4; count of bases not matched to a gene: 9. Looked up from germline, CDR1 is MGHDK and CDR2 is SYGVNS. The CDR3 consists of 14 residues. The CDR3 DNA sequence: TGTGCCAGCATTCTCCGGGGGGTAGGAGAGACCCAGTACTTC. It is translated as CASILRGVGETQYF.

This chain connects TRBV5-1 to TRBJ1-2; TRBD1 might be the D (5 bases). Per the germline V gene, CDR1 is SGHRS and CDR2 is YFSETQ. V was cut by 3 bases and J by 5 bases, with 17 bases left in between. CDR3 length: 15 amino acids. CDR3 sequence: CASSWGGTASYGYTF. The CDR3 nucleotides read TGCGCCAGCAGCTGGGGGGGGACTGCAAGTTATGGCTACACCTTC.

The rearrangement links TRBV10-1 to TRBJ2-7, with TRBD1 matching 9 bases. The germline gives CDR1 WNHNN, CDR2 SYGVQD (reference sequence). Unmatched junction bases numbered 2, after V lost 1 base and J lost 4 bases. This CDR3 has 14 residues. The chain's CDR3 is CASSELQGAYEQYF. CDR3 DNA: TGCGCCAGCAGTGAGTTACAGGGGGCGTACGAGCAGTACTTC.

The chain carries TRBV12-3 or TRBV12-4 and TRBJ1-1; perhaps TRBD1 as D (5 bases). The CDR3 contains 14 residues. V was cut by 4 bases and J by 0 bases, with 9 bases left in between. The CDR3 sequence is CASSWGDMNTEAFF. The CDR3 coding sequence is TGTGCCAGCAGTTGGGGCGATATGAACACTGAAGCTTTCTTT.

The CDR3 here is CATFGRTEAFF. CDR3 coding DNA: TGTGCCACGTTCGGGCGGACTGAAGCTTTCTTT. The genes are TRBV7-9 and TRBJ1-1; D is uncertain. Germline loops: CDR1 SEHNR, CDR2 FQNEAQ (reference sequence). CDR3 length: 11 residues. Trimming removed 10 bases at V and 5 bases at J, with 11 bases between.

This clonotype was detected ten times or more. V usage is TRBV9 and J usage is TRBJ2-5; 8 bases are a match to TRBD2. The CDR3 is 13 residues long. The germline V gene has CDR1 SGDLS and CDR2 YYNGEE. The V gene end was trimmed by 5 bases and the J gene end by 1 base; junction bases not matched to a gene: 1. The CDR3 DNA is TGTGCCAGCAGTGCGGGGGGCCAAGAGACCCAGTACTTC. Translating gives CASSAGGQETQYF.

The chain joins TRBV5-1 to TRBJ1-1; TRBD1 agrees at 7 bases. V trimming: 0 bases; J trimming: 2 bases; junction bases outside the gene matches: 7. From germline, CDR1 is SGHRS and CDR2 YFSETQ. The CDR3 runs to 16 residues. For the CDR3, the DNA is TGCGCCAGCAGCTTGGCCACGGACAGGTTTAACACTGAAGCTTTCTTT. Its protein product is CASSLATDRFNTEAFF.

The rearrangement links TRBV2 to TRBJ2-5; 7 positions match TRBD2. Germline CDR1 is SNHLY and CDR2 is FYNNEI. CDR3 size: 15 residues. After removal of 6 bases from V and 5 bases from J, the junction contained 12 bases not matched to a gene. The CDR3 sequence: CASRPGLVLAETQYF. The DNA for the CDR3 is TGTGCCAGCAGGCCCGGACTAGTCTTGGCGGAGACCCAGTACTTC.

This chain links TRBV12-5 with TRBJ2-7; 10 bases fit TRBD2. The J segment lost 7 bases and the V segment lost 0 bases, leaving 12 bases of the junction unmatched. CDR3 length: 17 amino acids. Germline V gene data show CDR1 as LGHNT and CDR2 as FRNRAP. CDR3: CASGLVRPSGGYNEQYF. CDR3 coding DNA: TGTGCTAGTGGTTTGGTACGTCCTAGCGGGGGATACAATGAGCAGTACTTC.

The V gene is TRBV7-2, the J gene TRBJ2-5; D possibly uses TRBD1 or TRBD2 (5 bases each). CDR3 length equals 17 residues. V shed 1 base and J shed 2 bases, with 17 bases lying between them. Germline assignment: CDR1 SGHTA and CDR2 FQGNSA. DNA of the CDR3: TGTGCCAGCAGCTTAGAGCTCGGGGCGAAGACACAAGAGACCCAGTACTTC. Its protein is CASSLELGAKTQETQYF.

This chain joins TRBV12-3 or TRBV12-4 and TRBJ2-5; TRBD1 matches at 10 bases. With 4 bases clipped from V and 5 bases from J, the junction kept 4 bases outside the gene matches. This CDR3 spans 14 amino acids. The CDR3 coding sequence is TGTGCCAGCAGTTGGAGGACAGGGGGGGAGACCCAGTACTTC. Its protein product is CASSWRTGGETQYF.

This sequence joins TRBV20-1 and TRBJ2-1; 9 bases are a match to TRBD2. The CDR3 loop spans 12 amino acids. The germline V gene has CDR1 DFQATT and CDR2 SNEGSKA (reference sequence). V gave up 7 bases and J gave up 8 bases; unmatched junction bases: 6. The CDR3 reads CSGASGIDEQFF. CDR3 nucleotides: TGCAGTGGAGCTAGCGGGATCGATGAGCAGTTCTTC.